This T cell receptor beta chain came from a study of molecular identifiers for immune sequencing clone quantification. TCRdb reanalysed the PCR reads using MiXCR and keeps one entry per CDR3 protein. The table includes 60,000 to 70,000 distinct CDR3 sequences, around 19% detected once. V gave up 4 bases and J gave up 3 bases, with 7 bases separating them. The CDR3 contains 12 residues. The rearrangement links TRBV12-3 or TRBV12-4 to TRBJ2-7, with D hard to call. Sequenced input: naive CD8+ T cells from blood, with Jurkat cell RNA spiked in. As to subset: FACS-sorted CD8+CD4-CCR7+CD45RA+ naive T cells. The receptor's source is a human donor in good health. Some libraries in this study had Jurkat cell RNA spiked in. The CDR3 DNA reads as TGTGCCAGCAGTTGGAACGACTACGAGCAGTACTTC. Its protein product is CASSWNDYEQYF.